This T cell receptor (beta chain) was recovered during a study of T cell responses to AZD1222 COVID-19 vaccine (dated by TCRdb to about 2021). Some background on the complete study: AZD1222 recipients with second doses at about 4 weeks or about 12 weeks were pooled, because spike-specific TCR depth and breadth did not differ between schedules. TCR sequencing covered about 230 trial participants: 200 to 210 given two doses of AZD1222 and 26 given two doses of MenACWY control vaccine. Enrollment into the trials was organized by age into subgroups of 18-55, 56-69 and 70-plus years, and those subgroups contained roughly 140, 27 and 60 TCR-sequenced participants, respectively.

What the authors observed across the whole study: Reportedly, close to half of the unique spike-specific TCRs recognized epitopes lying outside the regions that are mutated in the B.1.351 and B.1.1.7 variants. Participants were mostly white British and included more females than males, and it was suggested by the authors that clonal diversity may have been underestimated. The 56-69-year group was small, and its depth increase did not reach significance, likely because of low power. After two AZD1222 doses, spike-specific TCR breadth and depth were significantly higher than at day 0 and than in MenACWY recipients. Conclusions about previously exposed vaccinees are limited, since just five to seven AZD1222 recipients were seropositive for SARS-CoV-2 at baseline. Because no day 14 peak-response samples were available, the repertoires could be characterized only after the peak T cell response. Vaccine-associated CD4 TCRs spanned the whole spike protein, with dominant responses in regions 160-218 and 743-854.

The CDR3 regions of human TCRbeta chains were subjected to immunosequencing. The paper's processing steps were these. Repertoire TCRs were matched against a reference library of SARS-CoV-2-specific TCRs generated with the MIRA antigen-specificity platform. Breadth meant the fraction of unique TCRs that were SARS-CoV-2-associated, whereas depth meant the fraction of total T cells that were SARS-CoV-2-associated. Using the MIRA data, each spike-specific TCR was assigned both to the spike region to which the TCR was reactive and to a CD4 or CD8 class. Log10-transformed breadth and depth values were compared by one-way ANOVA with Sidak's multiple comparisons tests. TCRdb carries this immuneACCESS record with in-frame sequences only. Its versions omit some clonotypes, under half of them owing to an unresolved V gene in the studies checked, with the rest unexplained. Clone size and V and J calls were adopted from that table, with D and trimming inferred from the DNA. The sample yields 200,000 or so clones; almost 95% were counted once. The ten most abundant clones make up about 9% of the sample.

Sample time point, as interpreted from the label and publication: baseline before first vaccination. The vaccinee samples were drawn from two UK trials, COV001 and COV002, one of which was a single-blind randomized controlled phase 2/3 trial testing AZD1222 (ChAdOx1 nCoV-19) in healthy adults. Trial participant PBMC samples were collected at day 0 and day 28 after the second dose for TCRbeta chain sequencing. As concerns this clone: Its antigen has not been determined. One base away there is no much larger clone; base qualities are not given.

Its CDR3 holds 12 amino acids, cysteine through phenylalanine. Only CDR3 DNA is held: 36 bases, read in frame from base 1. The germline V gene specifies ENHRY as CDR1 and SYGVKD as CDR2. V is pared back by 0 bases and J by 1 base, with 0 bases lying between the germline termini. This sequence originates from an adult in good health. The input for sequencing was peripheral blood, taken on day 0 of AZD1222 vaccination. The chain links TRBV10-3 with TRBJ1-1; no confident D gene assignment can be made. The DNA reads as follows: TGTGCCATCAGTGAGTCGAACACTGAAGCTTTCTTT. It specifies CAISESNTEAFF.